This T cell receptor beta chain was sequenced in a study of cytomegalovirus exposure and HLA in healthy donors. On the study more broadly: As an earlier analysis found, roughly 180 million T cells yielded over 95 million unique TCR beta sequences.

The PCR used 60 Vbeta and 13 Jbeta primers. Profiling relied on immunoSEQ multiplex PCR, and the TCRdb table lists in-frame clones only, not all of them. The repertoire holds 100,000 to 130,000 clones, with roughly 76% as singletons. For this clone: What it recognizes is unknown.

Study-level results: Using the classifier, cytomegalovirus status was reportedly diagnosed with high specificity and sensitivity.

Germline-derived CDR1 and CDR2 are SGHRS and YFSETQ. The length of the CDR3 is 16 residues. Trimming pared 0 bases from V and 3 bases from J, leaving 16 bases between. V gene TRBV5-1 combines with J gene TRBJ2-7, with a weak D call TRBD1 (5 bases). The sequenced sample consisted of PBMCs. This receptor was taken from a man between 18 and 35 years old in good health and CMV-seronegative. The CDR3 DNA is TGCGCCAGCAGCTTGGCCAAACAGGCGACGTTCTACGAGCAGTACTTC. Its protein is CASSLAKQATFYEQYF.